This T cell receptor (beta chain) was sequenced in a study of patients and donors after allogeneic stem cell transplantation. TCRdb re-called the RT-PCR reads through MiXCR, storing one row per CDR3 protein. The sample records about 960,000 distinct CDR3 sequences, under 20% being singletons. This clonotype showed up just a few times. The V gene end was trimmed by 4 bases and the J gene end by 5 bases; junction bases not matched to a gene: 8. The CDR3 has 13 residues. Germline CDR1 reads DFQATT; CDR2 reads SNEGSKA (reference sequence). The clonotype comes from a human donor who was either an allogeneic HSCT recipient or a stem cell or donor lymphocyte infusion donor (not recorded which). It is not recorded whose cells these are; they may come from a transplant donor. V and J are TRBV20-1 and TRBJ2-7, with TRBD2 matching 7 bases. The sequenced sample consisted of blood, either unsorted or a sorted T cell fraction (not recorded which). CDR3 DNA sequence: TGCAGTGCTATCAGACTAGCTTCGGACGAGCAGTACTTC. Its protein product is CSAIRLASDEQYF.